Below are 24 T cell receptor beta chains sequenced from a single sample in a study of shared clonotypes between healthy human individuals (dated by TCRdb to between 2020 and 2021). Library prep was done by the immunoSEQ multiplex PCR assay. TCRdb stores this immuneACCESS table with in-frame sequences only. Part of the clones is absent; in the studies checked, under half of the shortfall reflects unresolved V genes, and no reason is known for the rest. This sample lists some 2.3 million clones; more than 85% were detected once. The ten largest make up roughly 0.36% of the sample. The sequenced material came from naive CD4+ T cells from PBMCs. The cell subset or site label corresponds to: CD45RA+ positively selected. These receptors all come from a man between 18 and 35 years old in good health. Some clones in this sample may be carry-over from other donors' samples.

The chain links TRBV28 to TRBJ2-1; TRBD1 matches 11 bases. J lost 8 bases, V lost 5 bases, and 8 bases had no gene match. Per germline, CDR1 MDHEN and CDR2 SYDVKM. CDR3 length: 15 amino acids. CDR3 in DNA: TGTGCCAGCAGTAAACCGGGACAGGGGGTACATGAGCAGTTCTTC. It translates to CASSKPGQGVHEQFF.

This clone showed up just once. This chain connects TRBV15 to TRBJ1-5; TRBD1 is a possible D gene (5 bases). The V gene lost 2 bases and the J gene lost 6 bases, with 14 bases spanning the gap. Germline V lookup: CDR1 LNHNV, CDR2 YYDKDF (reference sequence). This CDR3 is built from 15 residues. This chain's CDR3 is CATSRSNQGSQPQHF. CDR3 nucleotides: TGTGCCACCAGCAGATCTAATCAGGGTAGTCAGCCCCAGCATTTT.

Points on this clone: Other DNA sequences in this specimen translate into the identical CDR3. The chain recombines TRBV5-4 with TRBJ2-1; D perhaps matches TRBD1 (6 bases). The V gene lost 2 bases and the J gene lost 0 bases, with 9 bases spanning the gap. This CDR3 contains 15 residues. Germline V gene lookup returns CDR1 SGHNT and CDR2 YYREEE (reference sequence). The CDR3: CASSFTGTSYNEQFF. For the CDR3, the DNA is TGTGCCAGCAGCTTTACAGGGACCTCCTACAATGAGCAGTTCTTC.

The V gene is TRBV6-4, the J gene TRBJ1-1, with TRBD1 as a possible D gene (6 bases). Germline V gives CDR1 MRHNA, CDR2 SNTAGT. The CDR3 runs to 13 residues. Trimming took off 3 bases at V and 8 bases at J, with 13 bases between the two ends. DNA of the CDR3: TGTGCCAGCAGTGAATCGGGGGGGCGGGAAGCTTTCTTT. Encoded protein: CASSESGGREAFF.

The chain joins TRBV5-8 to TRBJ2-3, with 11 bases fitting TRBD2. CDR1 and CDR2 from the germline V gene are SGHTS and YDEGEE. With 4 bases clipped from V and 2 bases from J, the junction kept 3 bases outside the gene matches. The CDR3 spans 15 residues. CDR3 residues: CASSPGLAVTDTQYF. In nucleotides, the CDR3 is TGTGCCAGCAGCCCGGGACTAGCGGTCACAGATACGCAGTATTTT.

CDR3 residues: CASSLFLAPGELFF. In DNA, the CDR3 is TGTGCCAGCAGCTTATTCCTTGCCCCCGGGGAGCTGTTTTTT. The chain joins TRBV13 to TRBJ2-2; D gene ambiguous. Germline CDR1 is PRHDT and CDR2 is FYEKMQ (reference sequence). V was cut by 2 bases and J by 6 bases, with 10 bases left in between. CDR3 length equals 14 residues.

The chain is built from TRBV20-1 and TRBJ2-1, with no clear D. With 0 bases removed from V and 10 bases from J, the gap between germline ends came to 1 base. CDR3 size: 9 residues. Germline-derived CDR1 and CDR2 are DFQATT and SNEGSKA (reference sequence). In nucleotides, the CDR3 is TGCAGTGCTAGAGAAGAGCAGTTCTTC. Translated: CSAREEQFF.

This clone came up once. Distinct nucleotide sequences in the sample also encode this CDR3. V gene TRBV5-1 combines with J gene TRBJ2-7; D ambiguous. There are 12 residues in the CDR3. From germline, CDR1 is SGHRS and CDR2 YFSETQ. The V end was cut by 4 bases, the J end by 2 bases, with 7 bases between. CDR3 sequence: CASSLNTYEQYF. The DNA for the CDR3 is TGCGCCAGCAGCCTTAACACCTACGAGCAGTACTTC. The full variable domain, completed using reference TRBV5-1 and TRBJ2-7, is KAGVTQTPRYLIKTRGQQVTLSCSPISGHRSVSWYQQTPGQGLQFLFEYFSETQRNKGNFPGRFSGRQFSNSRSEMNVSTLELGDSALYLCASSLNTYEQYFGPGTRLTVT.

The chain has TRBV7-9 and TRBJ2-7; D possibly corresponds to TRBD1 (6 bases). The germline V gene has CDR1 SEHNR and CDR2 FQNEAQ (reference sequence). The CDR3 is 17 amino acids. Trimming shortened V by 5 bases and J by 0 bases, and 20 bases separated the two germline ends. This chain's CDR3 is CASSRLKTDRSSYEQYF. The DNA for the CDR3 is TGTGCCAGCAGCCGATTAAAAACGGACAGAAGCTCCTACGAGCAGTACTTC.

The V and J genes are TRBV10-2 and TRBJ2-1, with 7 bases that match TRBD2. The CDR3 is 14 amino acids. V was clipped by 4 bases and J by 4 bases; unmatched bases: 4. Per germline, CDR1 WSHSY and CDR2 SAAADI. CDR3 DNA sequence: TGCGCCAGCAGTGGATGGGGGGGATACAATGAGCAGTTCTTC. It is translated as CASSGWGGYNEQFF.

As concerns this clone: The junction departs from germline at one end; a sequencing error may be responsible. The chain combines TRBV14 with TRBJ2-5, with 7 nucleotides matching TRBD2. Per germline, CDR1 SGHDN and CDR2 FVKESK. The CDR3 spans 12 residues. CDR3 protein: CASSQDAGEWNF. The CDR3 nucleotides are TGTGCCAGCAGCCAAGACGCGGGAGAGTGGAACTTC.

The chain combines TRBV28 with TRBJ1-5; 7 bases are shared with TRBD1. Germline trimming cut 6 bases from V and 6 bases from J; bases unmatched to any gene: 8. This CDR3 spans 14 amino acids. CDR1 is MDHEN, CDR2 SYDVKM, per germline. The CDR3 DNA follows: TGTGCCAGCAGCCAAGGGGGCTTAAGTCAGCCCCAGCATTTT. Translating gives CASSQGGLSQPQHF.

The chain has TRBV5-1 and TRBJ2-7; 12 bases are shared with TRBD2. The CDR3 covers 17 residues. Germline V lookup: CDR1 SGHRS, CDR2 YFSETQ. Trimming at V came to 4 bases and at J to 1 base, leaving 9 bases not matched to a gene. Here the CDR3 reads CASSLGLAGPYSYEQYF. The CDR3 bases are TGCGCCAGCAGCCTGGGACTAGCGGGCCCTTATTCCTACGAGCAGTACTTC.

The V call is TRBV10-2, the J call TRBJ2-4, with D possibly matching TRBD1 (6 bases). Germline lookup yields CDR1 WSHSY and CDR2 SAAADI. Trimming removed 6 bases from V and 9 bases from J, with 15 bases in between. This CDR3 spans 13 amino acids. DNA of the CDR3: TGCGCCAGCAGACTAGGACAGTCGGGCATTCAGTACTTC. Translating it yields CASRLGQSGIQYF.

The chain carries TRBV5-1 and TRBJ2-3, with D unclear. The CDR3 consists of 14 residues. The V gene lost 1 base and the J gene lost 6 bases, with 12 bases spanning the gap. Germline values: CDR1 SGHRS, CDR2 YFSETQ. CDR3 sequence reads: CASSLPPHADTQYF. CDR3 DNA sequence: TGCGCCAGCAGCTTGCCCCCCCACGCGGATACGCAGTATTTT.

The rearrangement joins TRBV28 to TRBJ2-5; 8 bases map to TRBD2. The CDR3 has 14 residues. V gave up 5 bases and J gave up 5 bases; unmatched junction bases: 7. Germline V gene lookup returns CDR1 MDHEN and CDR2 SYDVKM. CDR3 nucleotide sequence: TGTGCCAGCAGTGGGGCGGGAGGTCTGGAGACCCAGTACTTC. Protein product: CASSGAGGLETQYF.

This chain links TRBV2 with TRBJ1-2; no firm D call. The CDR3 is made up of 13 amino acids. V lost 1 base to trimming and J lost 8 bases, with 11 bases between them. Looked up from germline, CDR1 is SNHLY and CDR2 is FYNNEI. The CDR3 is CASSEVLLSGYTF. CDR3 nucleotide sequence: TGTGCCAGCAGTGAAGTCCTGCTTAGCGGCTACACCTTC.

V usage is TRBV28 and J usage is TRBJ1-4, with D tentatively TRBD1 (6 bases). This CDR3 region has 15 residues. Between the trimmed V and J ends, which lost 2 bases and 5 bases, there was a span of 12 bases. The germline gives CDR1 MDHEN, CDR2 SYDVKM. The CDR3 here is CASSLGGAQNEKLFF. The CDR3 DNA sequence: TGTGCCAGCAGTTTAGGGGGGGCGCAAAATGAAAAACTGTTTTTT.

The J gene is TRBJ1-5, the V gene TRBV23-1; 11 positions agree with TRBD1. TRBV23-1 is known as an ORF, though its function is uncertain. The junction had 9 bases not matched to a gene; V was cut back by 3 bases and J by 5 bases. This CDR3 has 17 amino acids. In nucleotides, the CDR3 is TGCGCCAGCAGTCAGTTCAAGGACAGGGGGCCCGATCAGCCCCAGCATTTT. Translating gives CASSQFKDRGPDQPQHF.

This chain uses TRBV19 with TRBJ2-3; no clear D gene. The germline gives CDR1 LNHDA, CDR2 SQIVND (reference sequence). Trimming took 4 bases from V and 2 from J, leaving 1 base between them. There are 11 residues in the CDR3. This chain's CDR3 is CASSNTDTQYF. The CDR3 bases are TGTGCCAGTAGTAACACAGATACGCAGTATTTT.

The genes are TRBV14 and TRBJ2-1; the match to TRBD2 covers 13 bases. J was trimmed by 8 bases and V by 4 bases; bases with no gene match: 5. CDR1 SGHDN and CDR2 FVKESK come from the germline V gene. This CDR3 spans 15 amino acids. CDR3 in amino acids: CASSLTSGRLYEQFF. The CDR3 bases are TGTGCCAGCAGCCTGACTAGCGGGAGGCTTTATGAGCAGTTCTTC.

The V gene is TRBV9, the J gene TRBJ2-5; a weak D match, TRBD1 (6 bases). The germline gives CDR1 SGDLS, CDR2 YYNGEE. Trimming removed 4 bases from V and 8 bases from J, with 21 bases in between. The CDR3 spans 15 residues. The CDR3 loop is CASSPRGTDRPTQYF. The CDR3 nucleotides are TGTGCCAGCAGCCCGAGGGGGACGGACCGACCAACCCAGTACTTC.

V usage is TRBV6-1 and J usage is TRBJ2-1; 12 nucleotides match TRBD2. In germline, CDR1 is MNHNS, CDR2 SASEGT. J was trimmed by 4 bases and V by 10 bases; bases with no gene match: 8. This CDR3 spans 15 amino acids. The DNA of the CDR3 is TGTGCCACACGACTAGCGGGAGTGGGTTACAATGAGCAGTTCTTC. This encodes CATRLAGVGYNEQFF.

The chain recombines TRBV6-4 with TRBJ2-1; a weak D match, TRBD1 (6 bases). Germline CDR1 reads MRHNA; CDR2 reads SNTAGT. The V gene lost 3 bases and the J gene lost 1 base, with 10 bases spanning the gap. The length of the CDR3 is 15 residues. CDR3 nucleotides: TGTGCCAGCAGTGAATCAGGGGTATCCTACAATGAGCAGTTCTTC. This encodes CASSESGVSYNEQFF.